The table lists the clone carrying this T cell receptor beta chain with a few counts. The entry originates in a study of blood T cell repertoires in COVID-19. At the level of the study: The samples span acute and convalescent COVID-19 from the United States, Italy and Spain. Sample material is recorded as cDNA or gDNA derived from T cells, B-cell-depleted T cells, or PBMCs.

Profiled with immunoSEQ multiplex PCR; TCRdb holds only in-frame clones, not every one. The data hold about 220,000 clones, with about four fifths observed a single time. V was pared by 0 bases and J by 1 base, with 2 bases of the junction left unmatched. The CDR3 runs 15 residues. Germline CDR1 is MGHRA and CDR2 is YSYEKL. The chain employs TRBV4-1 and TRBJ2-5; 7 bases are shared with TRBD2. The clonotype originates from a woman between 45 and 60 years old who had been exposed to COVID-19. Sequenced sample: PBMCs or T cells enriched from blood (not recorded which). In nucleotides, the CDR3 is TGCGCCAGCAGCCAAGAAGCGGGGCCCCAAGAGACCCAGTACTTC. It translates to CASSQEAGPQETQYF.